This T cell receptor (beta chain) was found in a study of response to subunit inactivated influenza vaccine. CDR1 DFQATT and CDR2 SNEGSKA come from the germline V gene (reference sequence). The CDR3 totals 14 residues. This clonotype was counted a few times. TCRdb processed the RT-PCR reads anew with MiXCR; each CDR3 protein has one entry. Of 530,000 or so distinct CDR3 sequences detected, approximately 12% appear once; the ten largest clones hold roughly 10%. This TCR derives from a man aged 45-60 years who received an inactivated influenza vaccine. The genes are TRBV20-1 and TRBJ2-2; either TRBD1 or TRBD2 may fit D (5 bases each). This specimen was PBMCs from blood, taken on the day of vaccination. The CDR3 sequence is CNAAGTTNTGELFF. The CDR3, as DNA: TGCAATGCAGCCGGGACGACGAACACCGGGGAGCTGTTTTTT.